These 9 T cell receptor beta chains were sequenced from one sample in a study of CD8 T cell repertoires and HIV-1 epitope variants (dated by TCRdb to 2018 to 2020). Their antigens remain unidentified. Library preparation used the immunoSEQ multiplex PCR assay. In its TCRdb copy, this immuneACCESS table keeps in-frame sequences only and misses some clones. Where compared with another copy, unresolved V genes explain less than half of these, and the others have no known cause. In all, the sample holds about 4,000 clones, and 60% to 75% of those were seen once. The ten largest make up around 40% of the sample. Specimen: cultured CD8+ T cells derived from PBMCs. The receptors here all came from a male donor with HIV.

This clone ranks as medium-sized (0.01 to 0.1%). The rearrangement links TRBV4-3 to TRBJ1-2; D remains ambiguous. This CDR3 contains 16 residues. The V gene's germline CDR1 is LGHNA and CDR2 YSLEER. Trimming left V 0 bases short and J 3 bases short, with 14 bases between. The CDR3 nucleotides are TGCGCCAGCAGCCAAGATCCCCCAGACTTGGACTATGGCTACACCTTC. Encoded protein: CASSQDPPDLDYGYTF.

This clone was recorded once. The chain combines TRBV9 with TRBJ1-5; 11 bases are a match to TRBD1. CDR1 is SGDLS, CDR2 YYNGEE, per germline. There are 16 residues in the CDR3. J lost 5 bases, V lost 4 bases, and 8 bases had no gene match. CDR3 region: CASSPGTGGRDQPQHF. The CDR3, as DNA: TGTGCCAGCAGCCCCGGGACAGGGGGGAGGGATCAGCCCCAGCATTTT.

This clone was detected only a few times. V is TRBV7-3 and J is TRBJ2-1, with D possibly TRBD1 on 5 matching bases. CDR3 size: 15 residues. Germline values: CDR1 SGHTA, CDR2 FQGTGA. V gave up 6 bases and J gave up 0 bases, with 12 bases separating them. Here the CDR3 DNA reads TGTGCCAGCAGTTGGAGACAGAGCTCCTACAATGAGCAGTTCTTC. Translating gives CASSWRQSSYNEQFF.

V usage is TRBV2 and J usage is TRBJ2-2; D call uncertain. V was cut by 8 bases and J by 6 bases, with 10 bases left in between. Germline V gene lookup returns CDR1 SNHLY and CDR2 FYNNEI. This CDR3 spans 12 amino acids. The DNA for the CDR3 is TGTGCCAGCGGCCCAGCGCCCGGGGAGCTGTTTTTT. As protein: CASGPAPGELFF.

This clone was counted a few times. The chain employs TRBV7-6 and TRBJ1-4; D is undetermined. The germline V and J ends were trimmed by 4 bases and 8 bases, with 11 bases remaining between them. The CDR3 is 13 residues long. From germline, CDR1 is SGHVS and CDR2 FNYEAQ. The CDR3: CASSYIGGEKLFF. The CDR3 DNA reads TGTGCCAGCAGCTATATTGGAGGCGAAAAACTGTTTTTT. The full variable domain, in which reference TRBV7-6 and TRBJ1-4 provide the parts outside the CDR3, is GAGVSQSPRYKVTKRGQDVALRCDPISGHVSLYWYRQALGQGPEFLTYFNYEAQQDKSGLPNDRFSAERPEGSISTLTIQRTEQRDSAMYRCASSYIGGEKLFFGSGTQLSVL.

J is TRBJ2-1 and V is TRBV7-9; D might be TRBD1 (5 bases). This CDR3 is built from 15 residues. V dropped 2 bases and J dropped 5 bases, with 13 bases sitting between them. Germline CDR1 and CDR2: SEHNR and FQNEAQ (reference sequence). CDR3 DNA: TGTGCCAGCAGCTTACAACAGGAACTAAACAATGAGCAGTTCTTC. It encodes CASSLQQELNNEQFF. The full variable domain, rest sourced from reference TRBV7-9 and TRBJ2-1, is DTGVSQNPRHKITKRGQNVTFRCDPISEHNRLYWYRQTLGQGPEFLTYFQNEAQLEKSRLLSDRFSAERPKGSFSTLEIQRTEQGDSAMYLCASSLQQELNNEQFFGPGTRLTVL.

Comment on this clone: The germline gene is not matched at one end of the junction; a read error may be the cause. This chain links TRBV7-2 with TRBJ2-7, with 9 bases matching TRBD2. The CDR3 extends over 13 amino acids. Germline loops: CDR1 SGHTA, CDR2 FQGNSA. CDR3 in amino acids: CASSQGTSNEQYF. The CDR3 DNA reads TGCGCCAGCAGCCAAGGGACTAGCAACGAGCAGTACTTC.

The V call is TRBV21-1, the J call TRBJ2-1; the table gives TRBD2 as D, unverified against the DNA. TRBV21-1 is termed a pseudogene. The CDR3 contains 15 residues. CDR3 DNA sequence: TGTGCCAGCAGCAAGGAGGGTCTCTCCTACAATGAGCAGTTCTTC. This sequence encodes CASSKEGLSYNEQFF.

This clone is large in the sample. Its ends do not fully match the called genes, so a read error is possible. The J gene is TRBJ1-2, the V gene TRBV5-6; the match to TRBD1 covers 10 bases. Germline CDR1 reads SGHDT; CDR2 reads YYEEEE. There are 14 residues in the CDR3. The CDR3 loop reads CASSDPGTGVLGAF. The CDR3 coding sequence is TGTGCCAGCAGCGATCCCGGGACAGGGGTCCTCGGTGCCTTC.